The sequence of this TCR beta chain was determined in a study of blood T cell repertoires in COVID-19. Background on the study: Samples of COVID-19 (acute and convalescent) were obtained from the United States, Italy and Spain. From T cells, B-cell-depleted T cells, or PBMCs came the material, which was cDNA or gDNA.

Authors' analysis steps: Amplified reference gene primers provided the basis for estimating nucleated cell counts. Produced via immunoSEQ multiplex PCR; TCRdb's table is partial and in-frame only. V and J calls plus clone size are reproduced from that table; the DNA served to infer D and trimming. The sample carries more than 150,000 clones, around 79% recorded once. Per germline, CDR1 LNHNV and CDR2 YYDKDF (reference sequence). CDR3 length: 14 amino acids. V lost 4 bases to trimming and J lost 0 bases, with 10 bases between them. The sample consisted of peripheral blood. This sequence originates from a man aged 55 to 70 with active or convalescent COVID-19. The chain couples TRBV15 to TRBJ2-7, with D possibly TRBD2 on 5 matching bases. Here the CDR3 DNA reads TGTGCCACCAGCATCTCGGGGAACTCCTACGAGCAGTACTTC. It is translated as CATSISGNSYEQYF. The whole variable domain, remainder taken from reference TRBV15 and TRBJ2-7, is DAMVIQNPRYQVTQFGKPVTLSCSQTLNHNVMYWYQQKSSQAPKLLFHYYDKDFNNEADTPDNFQSRRPNTSFCFLDIRSPGLGDTAMYLCATSISGNSYEQYFGPGTRLTVT.